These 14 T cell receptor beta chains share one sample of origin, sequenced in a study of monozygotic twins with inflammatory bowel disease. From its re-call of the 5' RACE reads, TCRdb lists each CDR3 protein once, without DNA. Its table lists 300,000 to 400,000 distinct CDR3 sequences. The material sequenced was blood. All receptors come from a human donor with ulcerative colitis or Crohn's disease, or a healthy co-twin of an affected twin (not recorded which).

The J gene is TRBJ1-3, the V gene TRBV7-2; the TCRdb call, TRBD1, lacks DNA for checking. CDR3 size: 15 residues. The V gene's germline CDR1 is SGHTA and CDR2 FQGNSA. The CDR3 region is CASSRAGHWGDTIYF.

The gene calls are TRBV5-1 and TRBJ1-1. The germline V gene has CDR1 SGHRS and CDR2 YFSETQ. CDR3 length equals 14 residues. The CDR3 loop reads CASSLLSQNTEAFF.

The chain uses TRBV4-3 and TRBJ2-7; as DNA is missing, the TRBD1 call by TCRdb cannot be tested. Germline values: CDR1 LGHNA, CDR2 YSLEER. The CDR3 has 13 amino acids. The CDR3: CASSLQAGGEQYF.

CDR3: CASSQSSTYNEQFF. The chain employs TRBV14 and TRBJ2-1. The germline V gene has CDR1 SGHDN and CDR2 FVKESK. The CDR3 has 14 residues.

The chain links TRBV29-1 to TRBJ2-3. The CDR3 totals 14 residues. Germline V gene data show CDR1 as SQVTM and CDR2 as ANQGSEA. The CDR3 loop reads CSVDRQKRTDTQYF.

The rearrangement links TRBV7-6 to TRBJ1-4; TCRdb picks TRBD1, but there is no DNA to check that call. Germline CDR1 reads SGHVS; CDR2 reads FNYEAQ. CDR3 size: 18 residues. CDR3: CASSSPQGAGVTNEKLFF.

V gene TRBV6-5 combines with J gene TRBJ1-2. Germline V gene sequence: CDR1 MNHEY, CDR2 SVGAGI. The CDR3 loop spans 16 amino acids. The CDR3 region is CAISFLGLTPFYGYTF.

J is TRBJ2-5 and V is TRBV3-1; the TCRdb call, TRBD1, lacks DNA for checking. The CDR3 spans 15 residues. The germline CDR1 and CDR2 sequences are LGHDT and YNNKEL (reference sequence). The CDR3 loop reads CASSQVGQGFSTQYF.

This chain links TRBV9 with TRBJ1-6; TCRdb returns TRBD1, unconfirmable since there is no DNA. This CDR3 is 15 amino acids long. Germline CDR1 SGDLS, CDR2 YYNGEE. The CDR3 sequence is CASSAQGSYNSPLHF.

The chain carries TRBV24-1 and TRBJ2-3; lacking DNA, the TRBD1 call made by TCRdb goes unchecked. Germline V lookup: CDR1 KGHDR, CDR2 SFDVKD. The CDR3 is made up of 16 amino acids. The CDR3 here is CATSDSQTGSTDTQYF.

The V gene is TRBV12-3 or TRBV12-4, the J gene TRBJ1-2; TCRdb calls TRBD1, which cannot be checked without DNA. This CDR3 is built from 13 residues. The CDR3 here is CASSETGDYGYTF.

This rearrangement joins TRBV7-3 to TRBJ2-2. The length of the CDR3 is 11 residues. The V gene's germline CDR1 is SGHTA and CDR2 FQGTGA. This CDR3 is CASSQSGELFF.

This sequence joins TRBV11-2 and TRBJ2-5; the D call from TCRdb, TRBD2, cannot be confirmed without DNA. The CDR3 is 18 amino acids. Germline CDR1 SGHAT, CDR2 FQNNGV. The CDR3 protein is CASSLVGSGGGLQETQYF.

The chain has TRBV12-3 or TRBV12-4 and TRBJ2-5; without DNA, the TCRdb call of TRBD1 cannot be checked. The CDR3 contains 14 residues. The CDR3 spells CASSLGTKGETQYF.